This T cell receptor (beta chain) was found in a study of blood T cell repertoires in COVID-19. Looking at the study overall: The study drew acute and convalescent COVID-19 samples from the United States, Italy and Spain.

Original handling: Amplification of reference gene primers provided the estimated nucleated cell counts. Only in-frame clones appear in the TCRdb table, and some are missing; sequencing was by immunoSEQ multiplex PCR. That table is the source of V, J and clone size, and D and trimming were worked out from the DNA. The data show about 150,000 clones, with about 80% seen just once and approximately 0.5% held by the top ten. The CDR3 runs 15 residues. Trimming removed 0 bases from V and 4 bases from J, with 12 bases in between. Germline lookup yields CDR1 SGDLS and CDR2 YYNGEE. The J gene is TRBJ2-3, the V gene TRBV9; D is unresolved. The clonotype was recovered from a man aged 55 to 70 with acute or convalescent COVID-19. Source material: peripheral blood. The CDR3 spells CASSVAPSRADTQYF. CDR3 coding DNA: TGTGCCAGCAGCGTAGCCCCATCCCGGGCAGATACGCAGTATTTT.